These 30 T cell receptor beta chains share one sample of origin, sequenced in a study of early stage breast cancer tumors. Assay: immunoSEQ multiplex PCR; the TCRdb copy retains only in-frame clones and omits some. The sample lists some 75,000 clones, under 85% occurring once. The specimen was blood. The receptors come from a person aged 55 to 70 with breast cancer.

DNA of the CDR3: TGTGCCAGCAGTTCGACCCTTGGACAGCCCCAGCATTTT. Translation gives CASSSTLGQPQHF. The chain employs TRBV28 and TRBJ1-5; the D is unclear. The CDR3 is 13 amino acids. Trimming took 4 bases from V and 7 from J, leaving 11 bases between them. Germline loops: CDR1 MDHEN, CDR2 SYDVKM.

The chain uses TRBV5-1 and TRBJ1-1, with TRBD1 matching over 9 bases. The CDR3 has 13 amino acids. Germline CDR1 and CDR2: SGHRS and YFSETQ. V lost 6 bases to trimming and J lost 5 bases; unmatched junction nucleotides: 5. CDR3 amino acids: CASMGQGGTEAFF. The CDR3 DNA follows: TGCGCCAGCATGGGACAGGGAGGGACTGAAGCTTTCTTT.

This chain's CDR3 is CASSLEIGHSGNTIYF. CDR3 DNA: TGCGCCAGCAGCTTGGAGATAGGGCACTCTGGAAACACCATATATTTT. V is TRBV5-1 and J is TRBJ1-3; D is undetermined. The germline V gene has CDR1 SGHRS and CDR2 YFSETQ. The CDR3 consists of 16 residues. Trimming removed 0 bases from V and 0 bases from J, with 10 bases in between.

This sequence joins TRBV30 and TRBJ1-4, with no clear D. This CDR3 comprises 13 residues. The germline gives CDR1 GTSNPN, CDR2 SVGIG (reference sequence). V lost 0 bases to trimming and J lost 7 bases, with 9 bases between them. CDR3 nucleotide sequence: TGTGCCTGGAGTGTAGGTCGGGGTGAAAAACTGTTTTTT. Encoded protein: CAWSVGRGEKLFF.

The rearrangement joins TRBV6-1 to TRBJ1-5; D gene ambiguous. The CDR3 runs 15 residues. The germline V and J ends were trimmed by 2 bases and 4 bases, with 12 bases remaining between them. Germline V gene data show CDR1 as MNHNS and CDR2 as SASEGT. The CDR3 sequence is CASSESGQQNQPQHF. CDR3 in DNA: TGTGCCAGCAGTGAAAGCGGGCAGCAAAATCAGCCCCAGCATTTT.

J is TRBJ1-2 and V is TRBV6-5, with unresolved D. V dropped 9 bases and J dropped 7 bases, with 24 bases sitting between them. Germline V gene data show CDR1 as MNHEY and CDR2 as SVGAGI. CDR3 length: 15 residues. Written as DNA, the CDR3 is TGTGCCAGTTCCCTCACGAGACTCCCCGGAGCTGGCTACACCTTC. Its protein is CASSLTRLPGAGYTF.

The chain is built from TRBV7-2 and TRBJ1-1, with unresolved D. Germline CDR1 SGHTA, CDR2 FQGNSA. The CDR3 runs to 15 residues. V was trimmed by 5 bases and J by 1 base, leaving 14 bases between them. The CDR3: CASSVDTGWNTEAFF. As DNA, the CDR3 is TGTGCCAGCAGCGTAGACACCGGCTGGAACACTGAAGCTTTCTTT.

In DNA form, the CDR3 reads TGTGCCAGCAGTTTATATTCCAATCAGCCCCAGCATTTT. Translation: CASSLYSNQPQHF. The V call is TRBV28, the J call TRBJ1-5; unclear D gene. Per germline, CDR1 MDHEN and CDR2 SYDVKM. The V gene lost 1 base and the J gene lost 3 bases, with 4 bases spanning the gap. The CDR3 extends over 13 amino acids.

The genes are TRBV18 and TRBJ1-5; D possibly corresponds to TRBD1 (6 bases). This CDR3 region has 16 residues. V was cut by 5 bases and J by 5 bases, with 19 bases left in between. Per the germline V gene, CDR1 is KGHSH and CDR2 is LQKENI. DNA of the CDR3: TGTGCCAGCTCAGCCCTTCCAGGGGCGAGGGATCAGCCCCAGCATTTT. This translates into CASSALPGARDQPQHF. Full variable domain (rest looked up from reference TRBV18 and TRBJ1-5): NAGVMQNPRHLVRRRGQEARLRCSPMKGHSHVYWYRQLPEEGLKFMVYLQKENIIDESGMPKERFSAEFPKEGPSILRIQQVVRGDSAAYFCASSALPGARDQPQHFGDGTRLSIL.

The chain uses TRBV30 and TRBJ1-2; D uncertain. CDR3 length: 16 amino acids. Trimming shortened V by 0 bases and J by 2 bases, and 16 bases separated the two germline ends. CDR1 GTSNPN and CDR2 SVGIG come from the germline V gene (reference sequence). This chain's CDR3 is CAWSVKAASRNYGYTF. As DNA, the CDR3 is TGTGCCTGGAGTGTCAAGGCAGCGAGCCGAAACTATGGCTACACCTTC.

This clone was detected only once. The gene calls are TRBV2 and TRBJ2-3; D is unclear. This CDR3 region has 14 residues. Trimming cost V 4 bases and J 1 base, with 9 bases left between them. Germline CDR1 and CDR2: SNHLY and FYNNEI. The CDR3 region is CASSVEPRTDTQYF. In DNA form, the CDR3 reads TGTGCCAGCAGTGTTGAGCCACGCACAGATACGCAGTATTTT.

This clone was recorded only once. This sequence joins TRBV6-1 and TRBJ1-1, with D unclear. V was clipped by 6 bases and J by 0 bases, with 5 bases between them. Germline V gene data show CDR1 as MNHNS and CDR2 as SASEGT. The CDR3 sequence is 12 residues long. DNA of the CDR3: TGTGCCAGCAGGCTCGTGAACACTGAAGCTTTCTTT. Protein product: CASRLVNTEAFF.

The CDR3 coding sequence is TGTGCCAGCTCACTGAAGGGGGGGCCGCTGGATACGCAGTATTTT. It translates to CASSLKGGPLDTQYF. The rearrangement uses TRBV18 and TRBJ2-3, with D possibly matching TRBD2 (7 bases). Germline V gene sequence: CDR1 KGHSH, CDR2 LQKENI. V was pared by 4 bases and J by 6 bases, with 17 bases between. CDR3 length: 15 residues.

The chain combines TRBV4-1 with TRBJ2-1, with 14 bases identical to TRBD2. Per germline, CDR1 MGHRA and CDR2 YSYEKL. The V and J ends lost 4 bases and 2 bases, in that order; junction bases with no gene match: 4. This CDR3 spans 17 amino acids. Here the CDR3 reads CASSRGLAGAAYNEQFF. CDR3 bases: TGCGCCAGCAGCCGGGGACTAGCGGGAGCCGCCTACAATGAGCAGTTCTTC.

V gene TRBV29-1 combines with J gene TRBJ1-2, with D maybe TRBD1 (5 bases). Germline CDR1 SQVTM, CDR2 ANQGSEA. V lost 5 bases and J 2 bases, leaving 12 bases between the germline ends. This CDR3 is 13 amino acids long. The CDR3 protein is CSVWQGWNYGYTF. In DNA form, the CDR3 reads TGCAGCGTTTGGCAGGGCTGGAACTATGGCTACACCTTC.

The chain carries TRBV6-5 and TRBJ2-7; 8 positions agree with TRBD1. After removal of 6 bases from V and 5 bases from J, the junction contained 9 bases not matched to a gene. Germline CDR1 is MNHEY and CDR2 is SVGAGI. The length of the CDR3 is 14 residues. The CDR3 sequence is CASSPRGPVNEQYF. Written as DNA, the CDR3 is TGTGCCAGCAGCCCCAGGGGGCCGGTAAACGAGCAGTACTTC.

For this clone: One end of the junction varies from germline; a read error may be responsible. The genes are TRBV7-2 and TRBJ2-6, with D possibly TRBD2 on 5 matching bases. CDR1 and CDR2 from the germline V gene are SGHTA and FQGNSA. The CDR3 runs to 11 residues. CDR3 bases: TGTGCCAGCAGCTTAGGGGAGATTAGGGTTTTC. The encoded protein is CASSLGEIRVF. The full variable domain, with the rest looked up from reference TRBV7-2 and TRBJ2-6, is GAGVSQSPSNKVTEKGKDVELRCDPISGHTALYWYRQSLGQGLEFLIYFQGNSAPDKSGLPSDRFSAERTGGSVSTLTIQRTQQEDSAVYLCASSLGEIRVFGAGSRLTVL.

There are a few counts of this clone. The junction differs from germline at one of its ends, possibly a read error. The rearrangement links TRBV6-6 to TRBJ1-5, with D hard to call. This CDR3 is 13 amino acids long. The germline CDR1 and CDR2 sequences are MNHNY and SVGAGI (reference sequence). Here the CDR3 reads CASTYTGNQPQHF. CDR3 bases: TGTGCCAGCACTTACACCGGCAATCAGCCCCAGCATTTT.

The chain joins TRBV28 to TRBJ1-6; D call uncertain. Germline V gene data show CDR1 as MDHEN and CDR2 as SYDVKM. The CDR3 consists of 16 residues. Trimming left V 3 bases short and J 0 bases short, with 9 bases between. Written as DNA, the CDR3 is TGTGCCAGCAGTTTTTACCAAGGCTCCTATAATTCACCCCTCCACTTT. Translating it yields CASSFYQGSYNSPLHF. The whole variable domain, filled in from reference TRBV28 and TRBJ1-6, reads DVKVTQSSRYLVKRTGEKVFLECVQDMDHENMFWYRQDPGLGLRLIYFSYDVKMKEKGDIPEGYSVSREKKERFSLILESASTNQTSMYLCASSFYQGSYNSPLHFGNGTRLTVT.

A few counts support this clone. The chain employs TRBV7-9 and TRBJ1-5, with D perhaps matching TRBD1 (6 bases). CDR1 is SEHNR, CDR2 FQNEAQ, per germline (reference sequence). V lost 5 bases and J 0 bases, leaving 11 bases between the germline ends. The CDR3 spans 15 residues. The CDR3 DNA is TGTGCCAGCAGCCTGGACAGTTATAGCAATCAGCCCCAGCATTTT. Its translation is CASSLDSYSNQPQHF.

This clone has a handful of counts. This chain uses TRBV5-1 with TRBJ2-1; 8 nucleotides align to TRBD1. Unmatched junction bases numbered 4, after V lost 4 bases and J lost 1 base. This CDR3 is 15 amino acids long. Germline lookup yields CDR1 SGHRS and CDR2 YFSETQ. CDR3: CASSDRGGSYNEQFF. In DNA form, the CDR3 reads TGCGCCAGCAGCGACAGGGGTGGGTCCTACAATGAGCAGTTCTTC.

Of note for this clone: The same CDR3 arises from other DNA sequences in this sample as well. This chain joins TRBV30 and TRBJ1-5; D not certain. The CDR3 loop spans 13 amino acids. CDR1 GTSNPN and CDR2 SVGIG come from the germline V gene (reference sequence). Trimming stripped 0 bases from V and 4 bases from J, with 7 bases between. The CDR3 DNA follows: TGTGCCTGGAGTGTCGGTGGGAATCAGCCCCAGCATTTT. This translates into CAWSVGGNQPQHF.

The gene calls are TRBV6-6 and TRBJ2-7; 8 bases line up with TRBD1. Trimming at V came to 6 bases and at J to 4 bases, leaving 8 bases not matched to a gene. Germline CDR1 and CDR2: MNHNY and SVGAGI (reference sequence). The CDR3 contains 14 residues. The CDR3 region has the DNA TGTGCCAGCAGGATCTCAGGGGGCCAGTACGAGCAGTACTTC. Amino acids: CASRISGGQYEQYF.

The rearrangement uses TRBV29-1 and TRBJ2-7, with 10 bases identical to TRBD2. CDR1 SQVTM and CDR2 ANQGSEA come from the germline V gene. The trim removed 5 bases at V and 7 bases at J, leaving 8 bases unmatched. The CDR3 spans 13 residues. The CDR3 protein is CSVIPSGGGEQYF. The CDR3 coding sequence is TGCAGCGTTATCCCTAGCGGGGGAGGGGAGCAGTACTTC.

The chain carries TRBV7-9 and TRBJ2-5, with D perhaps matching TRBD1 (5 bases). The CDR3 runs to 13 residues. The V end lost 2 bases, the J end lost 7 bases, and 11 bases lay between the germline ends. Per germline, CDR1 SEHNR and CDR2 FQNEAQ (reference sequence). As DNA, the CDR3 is TGTGCCAGCAGCTTAACCCAAGGGGTGACCCAGTACTTC. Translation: CASSLTQGVTQYF.

The CDR3 spells CATSVLRNQPQHF. The CDR3 region has the DNA TGTGCCACCTCAGTGCTCCGCAATCAGCCCCAGCATTTT. This chain links TRBV6-6 with TRBJ1-5; D remains unclear. There are 13 residues in the CDR3. Germline CDR1 and CDR2: MNHNY and SVGAGI (reference sequence). Deletions cut 10 bases from V and 2 bases from J, with 12 bases between.

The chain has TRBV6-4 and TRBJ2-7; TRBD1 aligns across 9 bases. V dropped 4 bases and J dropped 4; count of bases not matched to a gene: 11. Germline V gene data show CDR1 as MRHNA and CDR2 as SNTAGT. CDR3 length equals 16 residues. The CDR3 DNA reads TGTGCCAGCAGTGTTCTTTGGACAGGGGATAGATACGAGCAGTACTTC. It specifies CASSVLWTGDRYEQYF.

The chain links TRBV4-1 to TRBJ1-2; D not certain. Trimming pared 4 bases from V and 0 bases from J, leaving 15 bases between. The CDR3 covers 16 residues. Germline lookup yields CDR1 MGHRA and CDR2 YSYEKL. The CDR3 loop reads CASSPISTGANYGYTF. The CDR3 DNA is TGCGCCAGCAGCCCCATATCAACCGGAGCTAACTATGGCTACACCTTC.

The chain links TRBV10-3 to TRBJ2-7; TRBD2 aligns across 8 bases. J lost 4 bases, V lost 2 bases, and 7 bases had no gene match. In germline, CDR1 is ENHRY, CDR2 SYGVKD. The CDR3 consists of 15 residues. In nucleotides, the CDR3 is TGTGCCATCAGTGAGCCCGGGACTAGAGGATACGAGCAGTACTTC. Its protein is CAISEPGTRGYEQYF.

The DNA for the CDR3 is TGTGCCAGCAGCGTAGCCCAGGGGGCGAATAATTCACCCCTCCACTTT. Translation: CASSVAQGANNSPLHF. The chain has TRBV9 and TRBJ1-6; 8 bases are shared with TRBD1. Trimming cost V 0 bases and J 5 bases; bases outside gene matches: 4. The CDR3 sequence is 16 residues long. The germline gives CDR1 SGDLS, CDR2 YYNGEE.